Listed below are T cell receptor beta chains from one sample, sequenced in a study of T-cell memory formation after mild COVID-19. TCRdb re-called the 5' RACE reads through MiXCR, storing one row per CDR3 protein. The table lists 280,000 or so distinct CDR3 sequences, roughly 8.2% of them singletons. The sample consisted of PBMCs or a T cell subset sorted from them (not recorded which). The source of these receptors is a young man who had mild COVID-19 (a few samples of this study predate the infection). Cell type and time point are not known. Both conserved end residues are part of each CDR3. The order of the fields is V gene, clone size, D gene, J gene, CDR3 protein, CDR3 DNA. A D gene is named only where the DNA matches it firmly. Clone size is given for some rows only: seen once, a few or many times, or a class if the clone is expanded.

v_gene: TRBV27
abundance: many
d_gene: NA
j_gene: TRBJ1-1
CDR3aa: CATGTGNTEAFF
CDR3nt: TGTGCCACCGGGACGGGGAACACTGAAGCTTTCTTT

v_gene: TRBV7-2
abundance: few
d_gene: NA
j_gene: TRBJ2-6
CDR3aa: CASSSWYSGANVLTF
CDR3nt: TGTGCCAGCAGCTCCTGGTATAGTGGGGCCAACGTCCTGACTTTC

v_gene: TRBV6-1
abundance: many
d_gene: TRBD2
j_gene: TRBJ2-1
CDR3aa: CASTLTSGGRVEQFF
CDR3nt: TGTGCCAGCACCTTGACTAGCGGGGGGCGCGTTGAGCAGTTCTTC

v_gene: TRBV4-1
abundance: NA
d_gene: NA
j_gene: TRBJ2-3
CDR3aa: CASSQDVLGGGPDTQYF
CDR3nt: TGCGCCAGCAGCCAAGATGTCCTCGGCGGAGGCCCAGATACGCAGTATTTT

v_gene: TRBV4-1
abundance: few
d_gene: NA
j_gene: TRBJ1-2
CDR3aa: CASSQEGGFTYGYTF
CDR3nt: TGCGCCAGCAGCCAAGAAGGTGGATTCACGTATGGCTACACCTTC

v_gene: TRBV29-1
abundance: few
d_gene: NA
j_gene: TRBJ2-3
CDR3aa: CSVTRGRGATTDTQYF
CDR3nt: TGCAGCGTCACCAGGGGGAGGGGGGCCACCACAGATACGCAGTATTTT

v_gene: TRBV5-1
abundance: few
d_gene: NA
j_gene: TRBJ1-4
CDR3aa: CASSLADGPPNEKLFF
CDR3nt: TGCGCCAGCAGCTTGGCCGACGGGCCTCCTAATGAAAAACTGTTTTTT

v_gene: TRBV20-1
abundance: few
d_gene: NA
j_gene: TRBJ1-1
CDR3aa: CSAHWTGGAFF
CDR3nt: TGCAGTGCTCATTGGACCGGGGGAGCTTTCTTT

v_gene: TRBV24-1
abundance: NA
d_gene: NA
j_gene: TRBJ2-3
CDR3aa: CATSDLSQGDTQYF
CDR3nt: TGTGCCACCAGTGATCTAAGCCAAGGGGATACGCAGTATTTT

v_gene: TRBV7-3
abundance: many
d_gene: TRBD1
j_gene: TRBJ2-1
CDR3aa: CASSRQGADEQFF
CDR3nt: TGTGCCAGCAGTAGACAGGGGGCTGATGAGCAGTTCTTC

v_gene: TRBV9
abundance: NA
d_gene: NA
j_gene: TRBJ2-5
CDR3aa: CASSDQGSGETQYF
CDR3nt: TGTGCCAGCAGCGATCAGGGTTCTGGGGAGACCCAGTACTTC

v_gene: TRBV5-4
abundance: NA
d_gene: NA
j_gene: TRBJ1-1
CDR3aa: CASSLQERVGTEAFF
CDR3nt: TGTGCCAGCAGCTTGCAAGAAAGGGTGGGGACTGAAGCTTTCTTT

v_gene: TRBV27
abundance: NA
d_gene: NA
j_gene: TRBJ2-3
CDR3aa: CASSIRTSTDTQYF
CDR3nt: TGTGCCAGCAGTATAAGGACTAGCACAGATACGCAGTATTTT

v_gene: TRBV7-3
abundance: many
d_gene: NA
j_gene: TRBJ1-1
CDR3aa: CASSGGADTEAFF
CDR3nt: TGTGCCAGTTCGGGGGGGGCTGACACTGAAGCTTTCTTT

v_gene: TRBV7-9
abundance: few
d_gene: TRBD2
j_gene: TRBJ2-5
CDR3aa: CASSLVMGGQETQYF
CDR3nt: TGTGCCAGCAGCTTAGTGATGGGGGGGCAAGAGACCCAGTACTTC

v_gene: TRBV7-7
abundance: many
d_gene: NA
j_gene: TRBJ2-3
CDR3aa: CASSPDRHTQYF
CDR3nt: TGTGCCAGCAGCCCAGACAGGCACACGCAGTATTTT

v_gene: TRBV5-1
abundance: NA
d_gene: TRBD1
j_gene: TRBJ1-2
CDR3aa: CASSPGGGKDGYTF
CDR3nt: TGCGCCAGCAGCCCAGGGGGTGGAAAGGATGGCTACACCTTC

v_gene: TRBV27
abundance: few
d_gene: TRBD1
j_gene: TRBJ2-1
CDR3aa: CASSLSIARDSSREDEQFF
CDR3nt: TGTGCCAGCAGTTTATCGATAGCCCGGGACAGCAGTAGAGAGGATGAGCAGTTCTTC

v_gene: TRBV4-3
abundance: NA
d_gene: NA
j_gene: TRBJ2-1
CDR3aa: CASSQDPSWDAQFF
CDR3nt: TGCGCCAGCAGCCAAGATCCGAGCTGGGATGCGCAGTTCTTC

v_gene: TRBV5-1
abundance: few
d_gene: NA
j_gene: TRBJ2-1
CDR3aa: CASSLRLGGRNNEQFF
CDR3nt: TGCGCCAGCAGCCTACGTCTCGGGGGGCGTAACAATGAGCAGTTCTTC

v_gene: TRBV4-2
abundance: NA
d_gene: NA
j_gene: TRBJ1-2
CDR3aa: CASSQDWEGTDYGYTF
CDR3nt: TGTGCCAGCAGCCAAGATTGGGAGGGAACCGACTATGGCTACACCTTC

v_gene: TRBV7-6
abundance: many
d_gene: NA
j_gene: TRBJ2-2
CDR3aa: CASSPRPGPTGELFF
CDR3nt: TGTGCCAGCAGCCCCAGACCGGGTCCCACCGGGGAGCTGTTTTTT

v_gene: TRBV5-6
abundance: NA
d_gene: NA
j_gene: TRBJ1-2
CDR3aa: CASSPPTAYGYTF
CDR3nt: TGTGCCAGCAGCCCGCCGACAGCGTATGGCTACACCTTC

v_gene: TRBV30
abundance: few
d_gene: TRBD1
j_gene: TRBJ1-5
CDR3aa: CACGQGSVGQPQHF
CDR3nt: TGTGCCTGCGGACAGGGGTCCGTCGGGCAGCCCCAGCATTTT

v_gene: TRBV20-1
abundance: few
d_gene: NA
j_gene: TRBJ1-1
CDR3aa: CLGGGGTEAFF
CDR3nt: TGCCTGGGAGGGGGGGGAACTGAAGCTTTCTTT

v_gene: TRBV2
abundance: few
d_gene: TRBD1
j_gene: TRBJ2-1
CDR3aa: CASSEKTPGQGAHEQFF
CDR3nt: TGTGCCAGCAGTGAAAAGACCCCGGGACAGGGGGCCCATGAGCAGTTCTTC

v_gene: TRBV7-2
abundance: NA
d_gene: NA
j_gene: TRBJ1-1
CDR3aa: CASSLGATFGTEAFF
CDR3nt: TGTGCCAGCAGCTTAGGGGCTACTTTCGGCACTGAAGCTTTCTTT

v_gene: TRBV12-3/TRBV12-4
abundance: NA
d_gene: NA
j_gene: TRBJ2-7
CDR3aa: CASSFGPSVDGSYEQYF
CDR3nt: TGTGCCAGCAGTTTCGGGCCGAGCGTCGACGGTTCCTACGAGCAGTACTTC

v_gene: TRBV9
abundance: NA
d_gene: TRBD1
j_gene: TRBJ1-4
CDR3aa: CASSGQGGEKLFF
CDR3nt: TGTGCCAGCAGCGGACAGGGCGGCGAAAAACTGTTTTTT

v_gene: TRBV12-3/TRBV12-4
abundance: many
d_gene: NA
j_gene: TRBJ1-1
CDR3aa: CATRPRDTEAFF
CDR3nt: TGTGCCACCCGTCCCAGGGACACTGAAGCTTTCTTT

v_gene: TRBV20-1
abundance: many
d_gene: TRBD2
j_gene: TRBJ2-7
CDR3aa: CSANGLGAYEQYF
CDR3nt: TGCAGTGCTAACGGACTAGGGGCCTACGAGCAGTACTTC

v_gene: TRBV5-1
abundance: NA
d_gene: TRBD1
j_gene: TRBJ1-1
CDR3aa: CASSLGDPGTGGPSISEAFF
CDR3nt: TGCGCCAGCAGCTTGGGGGACCCCGGGACAGGGGGCCCAAGTATCAGTGAAGCTTTCTTT

v_gene: TRBV7-2
abundance: NA
d_gene: TRBD2
j_gene: TRBJ2-1
CDR3aa: CASSLLAGFNEQFF
CDR3nt: TGTGCCAGCAGCTTGCTAGCGGGGTTTAATGAGCAGTTCTTC

v_gene: TRBV20-1
abundance: NA
d_gene: NA
j_gene: TRBJ2-3
CDR3aa: CSAHDWLSTDTQYF
CDR3nt: TGCAGTGCTCACGACTGGCTCAGCACAGATACGCAGTATTTT

v_gene: TRBV3-1
abundance: NA
d_gene: NA
j_gene: TRBJ1-4
CDR3aa: CASSPPYQGQEKLFF
CDR3nt: TGTGCCAGCAGCCCACCCTACCAGGGGCAGGAAAAACTGTTTTTT

v_gene: TRBV18
abundance: NA
d_gene: NA
j_gene: TRBJ2-1
CDR3aa: CASSPPGLEQFF
CDR3nt: TGTGCCAGCTCACCCCCGGGGCTTGAGCAGTTCTTC

v_gene: TRBV24-1
abundance: NA
d_gene: TRBD1
j_gene: TRBJ2-1
CDR3aa: CATSDAGTGDNEQFF
CDR3nt: TGTGCCACCAGTGATGCCGGGACAGGGGACAATGAGCAGTTCTTC

v_gene: TRBV7-6
abundance: NA
d_gene: NA
j_gene: TRBJ1-2
CDR3aa: CASSPSAGDYGYTF
CDR3nt: TGTGCCAGCAGCCCATCGGCGGGAGACTATGGCTACACCTTC